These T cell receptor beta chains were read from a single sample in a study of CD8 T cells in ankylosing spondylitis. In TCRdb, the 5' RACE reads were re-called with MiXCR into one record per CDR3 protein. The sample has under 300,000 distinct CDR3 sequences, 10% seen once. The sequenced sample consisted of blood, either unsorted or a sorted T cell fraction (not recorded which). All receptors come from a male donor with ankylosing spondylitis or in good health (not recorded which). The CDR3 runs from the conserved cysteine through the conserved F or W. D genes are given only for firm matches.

CASSRTSGTDTQYF	14	TRBV5-1	TRBJ2-3	TRBD2
CASRAEETQYF	11	TRBV5-1	TRBJ2-5	NA
CSARRSGSTDTQYF	14	TRBV20-1	TRBJ2-3	TRBD2
CASSQGFTGSNYGYTF	16	TRBV14	TRBJ1-2	NA
CSVGRLNTEAFF	12	TRBV29-1	TRBJ1-1	NA
CSARPRVVVDEQFF	14	TRBV20-1	TRBJ2-1	NA
CASSPFRVQETQYF	14	TRBV7-9	TRBJ2-5	NA
CASSFEVGTSETQYF	15	TRBV12-3/TRBV12-4	TRBJ2-5	TRBD2
CASSLGSGSGETQYF	15	TRBV7-9	TRBJ2-5	TRBD2
CASSFEGINEKLFF	14	TRBV7-9	TRBJ1-4	NA
CSAVPGGGYTF	11	TRBV20-1	TRBJ1-2	NA
CASGMGQSQETQYF	14	TRBV5-1	TRBJ2-5	TRBD1